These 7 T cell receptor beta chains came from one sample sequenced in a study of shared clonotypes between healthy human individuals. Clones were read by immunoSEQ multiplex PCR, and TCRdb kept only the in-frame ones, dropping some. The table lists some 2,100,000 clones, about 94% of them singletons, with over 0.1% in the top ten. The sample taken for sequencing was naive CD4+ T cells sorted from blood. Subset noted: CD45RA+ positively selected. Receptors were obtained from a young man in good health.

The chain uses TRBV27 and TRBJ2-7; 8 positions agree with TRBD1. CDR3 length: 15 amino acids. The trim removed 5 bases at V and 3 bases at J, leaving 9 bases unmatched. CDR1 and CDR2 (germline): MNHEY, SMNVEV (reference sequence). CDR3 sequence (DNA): TGTGCCAGCAGTACGACAGGGGCGCTATACTACGAGCAGTACTTC. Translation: CASSTTGALYYEQYF.

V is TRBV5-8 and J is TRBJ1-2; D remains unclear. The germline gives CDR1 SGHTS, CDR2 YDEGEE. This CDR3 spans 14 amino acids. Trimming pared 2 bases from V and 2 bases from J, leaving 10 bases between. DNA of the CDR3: TGTGCCAGCAGCTTAGGACTGATAAACTATGGCTACACCTTC. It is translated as CASSLGLINYGYTF. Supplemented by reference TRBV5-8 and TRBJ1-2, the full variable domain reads EAGVTQSPTHLIKTRGQQATLRCSPISGHTSVYWYQQALGLGLQFLLWYDEGEERNRGNFPPRFSGRQFPNYSSELNVNALELEDSALYLCASSLGLINYGYTFGSGTRLTVV.

The CDR3 DNA reads as TGTGCCAGCAGCTTAGTGACCGGGCCGGCCTACGAGCAGTACTTC. Protein product: CASSLVTGPAYEQYF. The chain uses TRBV7-9 and TRBJ2-7; D not certain. This CDR3 region has 15 residues. V dropped 1 base and J dropped 2 bases, with 12 bases sitting between them. Germline-derived CDR1 and CDR2 are SEHNR and FQNEAQ (reference sequence).

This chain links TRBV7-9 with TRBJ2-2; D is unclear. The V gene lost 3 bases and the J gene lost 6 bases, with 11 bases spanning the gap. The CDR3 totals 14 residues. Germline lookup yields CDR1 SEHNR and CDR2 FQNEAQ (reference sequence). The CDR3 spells CASSFKSPAGELFF. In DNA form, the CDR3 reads TGTGCCAGCAGCTTTAAGTCACCGGCCGGGGAGCTGTTTTTT.

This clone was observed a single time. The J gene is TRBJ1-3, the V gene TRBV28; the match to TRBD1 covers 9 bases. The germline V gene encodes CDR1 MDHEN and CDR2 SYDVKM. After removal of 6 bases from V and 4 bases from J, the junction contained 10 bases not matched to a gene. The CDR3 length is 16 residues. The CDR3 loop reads CASRYPGQGKGNTIYF. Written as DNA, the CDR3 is TGTGCCAGCAGGTACCCGGGACAGGGTAAAGGAAACACCATATATTTT.

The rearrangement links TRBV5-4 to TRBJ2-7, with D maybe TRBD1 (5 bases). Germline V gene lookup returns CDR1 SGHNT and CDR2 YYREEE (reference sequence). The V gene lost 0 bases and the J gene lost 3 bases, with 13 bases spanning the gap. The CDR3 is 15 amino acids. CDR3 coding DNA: TGTGCCAGCAGCTTGGAGCCAGGGTCCCACTACGAGCAGTACTTC. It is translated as CASSLEPGSHYEQYF.

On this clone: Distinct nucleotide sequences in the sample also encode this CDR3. The CDR3 loop reads CASSLLGYEQYF. DNA of the CDR3: TGCGCCAGCAGCTTGTTGGGGTACGAGCAGTACTTC. J is TRBJ2-7 and V is TRBV5-1, with D hard to call. V shed 1 base and J shed 4 bases, with 6 bases lying between them. The CDR3 sequence is 12 residues long. Germline CDR1 reads SGHRS; CDR2 reads YFSETQ. The whole variable domain, filled in from reference TRBV5-1 and TRBJ2-7, reads KAGVTQTPRYLIKTRGQQVTLSCSPISGHRSVSWYQQTPGQGLQFLFEYFSETQRNKGNFPGRFSGRQFSNSRSEMNVSTLELGDSALYLCASSLLGYEQYFGPGTRLTVT.